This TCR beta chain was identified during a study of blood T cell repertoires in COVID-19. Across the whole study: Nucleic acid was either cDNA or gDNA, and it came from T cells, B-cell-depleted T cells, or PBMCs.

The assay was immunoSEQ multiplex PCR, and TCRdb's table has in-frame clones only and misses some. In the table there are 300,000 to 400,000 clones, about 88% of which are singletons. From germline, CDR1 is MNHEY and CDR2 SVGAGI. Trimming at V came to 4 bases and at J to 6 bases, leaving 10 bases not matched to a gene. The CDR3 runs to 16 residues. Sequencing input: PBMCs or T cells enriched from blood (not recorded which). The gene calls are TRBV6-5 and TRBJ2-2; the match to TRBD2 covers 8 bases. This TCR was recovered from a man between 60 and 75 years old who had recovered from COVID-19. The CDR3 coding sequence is TGTGCCAGCAGTTCCTCCCGACTAGCGAGGGCCGGGGAGCTGTTTTTT. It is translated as CASSSSRLARAGELFF.